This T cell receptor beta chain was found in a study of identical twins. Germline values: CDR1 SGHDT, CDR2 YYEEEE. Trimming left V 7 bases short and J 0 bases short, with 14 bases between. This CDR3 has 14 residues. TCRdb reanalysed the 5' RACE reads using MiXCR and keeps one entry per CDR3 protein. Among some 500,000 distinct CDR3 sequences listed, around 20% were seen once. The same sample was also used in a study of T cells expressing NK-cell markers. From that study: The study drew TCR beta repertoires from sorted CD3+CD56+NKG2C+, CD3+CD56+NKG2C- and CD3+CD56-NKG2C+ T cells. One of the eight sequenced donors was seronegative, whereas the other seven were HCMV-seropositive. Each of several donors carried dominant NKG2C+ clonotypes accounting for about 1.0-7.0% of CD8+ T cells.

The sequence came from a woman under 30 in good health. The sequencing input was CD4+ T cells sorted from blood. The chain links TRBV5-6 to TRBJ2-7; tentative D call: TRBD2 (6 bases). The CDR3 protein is CASSDPGSSYEQYF. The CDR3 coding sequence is TGTGCCAGCTCTGACCCCGGGAGCTCCTACGAGCAGTACTTC.